This T cell receptor beta chain was sequenced for a study of CD8+ T cells in alopecia areata. J gave up 4 bases and V 7 bases, and 9 bases lay outside the gene matches. CDR3 size: 14 residues. Germline V lookup: CDR1 SNHLY, CDR2 FYNNEI. The authors extracted RNA and reverse transcribed it into cDNA as the sequencing template. The assay was immunoSEQ multiplex PCR, and TCRdb's table has in-frame clones only and misses some. The sample lists 130,000 to 150,000 clones; roughly four fifths were seen once. The treatment denotes: oral pan-JAK inhibitor, 5-10 mg twice daily. The study's findings and limits: For baseline CD8+ expansion, any link to response stays uncertain with one nonresponder. There were many expanded lesional clones persisting in scalp and blood during tofacitinib. Among the top 100, expanded CD8+ clones, as well as scalp clonality, were significantly decreased by tofacitinib.

Regarding this clone: As yet, its antigen is unknown.

The receptor was derived from a human donor with alopecia areata. This chain connects TRBV2 to TRBJ1-1, with 7 bases lining up with TRBD1. The specimen comprised CD8+ T cells sorted from blood, sampled at week 4, from a patient treated with tofacitinib. The CDR3 DNA reads as TGTGCCAGCACCCCGGACAGGACCCGCACTGAAGCTTTCTTT. Protein product: CASTPDRTRTEAFF.